This T cell receptor beta chain was profiled in a study of blood T cell repertoires in COVID-19. Turning to the study itself: In each case, the material was cDNA or gDNA derived from T cells, B-cell-depleted T cells, or PBMCs.

Those enrolled, adults aged roughly 18 to 89 years, came from some 25 US areas. Assignment of participants to cohorts was predicated upon participant-reported clinical history. This CDR3 region has 13 residues. Germline assignment: CDR1 LNHDA and CDR2 SQIVND (reference sequence). The V and J ends lost 6 bases and 1 base respectively, with 9 bases between them. Profiled with immunoSEQ multiplex PCR; TCRdb holds only in-frame clones, not every one. The sample carries approximately 150,000 clones, more than 75% recorded once. The TCR sequence derives from a man between 35 and 55 years old who had recovered from COVID-19. The chain employs TRBV19 and TRBJ1-1; no reliable D call. Sequenced sample: PBMCs or T cells enriched from blood (not recorded which). CDR3 sequence reads: CASRETGNTEAFF. CDR3 coding DNA: TGTGCCAGTAGAGAGACGGGGAACACTGAAGCTTTCTTT.